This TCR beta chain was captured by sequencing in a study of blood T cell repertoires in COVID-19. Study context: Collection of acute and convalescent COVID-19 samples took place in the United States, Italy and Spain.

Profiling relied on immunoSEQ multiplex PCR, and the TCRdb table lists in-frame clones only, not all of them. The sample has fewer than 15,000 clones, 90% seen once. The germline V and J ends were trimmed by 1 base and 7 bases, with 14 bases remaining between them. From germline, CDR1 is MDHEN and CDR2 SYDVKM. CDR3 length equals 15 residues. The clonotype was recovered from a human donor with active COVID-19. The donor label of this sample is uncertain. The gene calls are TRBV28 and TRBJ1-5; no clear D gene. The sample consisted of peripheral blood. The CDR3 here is CASSLSLGSQQPQHF. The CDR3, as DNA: TGTGCCAGCAGTTTATCTCTCGGGTCGCAGCAGCCCCAGCATTTT.